The present T cell receptor (beta chain) was sequenced within a study of T cell responses to AZD1222 COVID-19 vaccine. Overall study findings and caveats: Baseline seropositives among AZD1222 recipients totaled only 5 to 7. Increases in Spike-specific TCR breadth and depth were seen after two AZD1222 doses. The study reported that nearly half of spike-specific TCRs target unmutated variant regions.

Sequencing used immunoSEQ multiplex PCR; TCRdb keeps in-frame clones, though not all of them. This table holds around 220,000 clones, roughly 94% found once. The V end lost 4 bases, the J end lost 1 base, and 5 bases lay between the germline ends. The germline CDR1 and CDR2 sequences are LGHDT and YNNKEL (reference sequence). The CDR3 extends over 13 amino acids. About this clone: No antigen is known for it.

The rearrangement uses TRBV3-1 (or the pseudogene TRBV3-2) and TRBJ1-3; D remains ambiguous. The origin of this receptor is an adult who received the MenACWY meningococcal vaccine as a control. Source: peripheral blood, taken 28 days after the second dose of the MenACWY control vaccine. CDR3 in DNA: TGTGCCAGCAGCCTCGAGTCTGGAAACACCATATATTTT. Translating gives CASSLESGNTIYF.